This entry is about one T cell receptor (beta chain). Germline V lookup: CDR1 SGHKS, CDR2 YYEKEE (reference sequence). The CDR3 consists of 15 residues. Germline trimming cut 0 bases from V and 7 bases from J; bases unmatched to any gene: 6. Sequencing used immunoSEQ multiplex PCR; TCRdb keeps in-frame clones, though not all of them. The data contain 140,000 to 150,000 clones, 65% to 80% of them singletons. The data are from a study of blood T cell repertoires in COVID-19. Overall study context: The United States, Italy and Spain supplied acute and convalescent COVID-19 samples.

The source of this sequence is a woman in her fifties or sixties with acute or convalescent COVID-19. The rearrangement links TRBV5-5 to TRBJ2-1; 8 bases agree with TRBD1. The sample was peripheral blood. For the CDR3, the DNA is TGTGCCAGCAGCTTGGCAGGGGGCGGTGGTAATGAGCAGTTCTTC. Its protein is CASSLAGGGGNEQFF.